The TCR beta chain under discussion was sequenced for a study of T cell responses to AZD1222 COVID-19 vaccine. Study results and caveats: The number of AZD1222 recipients seropositive at baseline was only six. Most donors were white British and more were female, and clonal diversity was possibly underestimated. Unmutated regions of variants are reportedly targeted by nearly half of spike-specific TCRs.

Germline V gives CDR1 SGHAT, CDR2 FQNNGV. Trimming stripped 5 bases from V and 1 base from J, with 9 bases between. There are 14 residues in the CDR3. Some clones are missing from TCRdb's copy, which holds only in-frame ones; the method was immunoSEQ multiplex PCR. The table includes 180,000 or so clones, approximately 91% detected once. About this clone itself: What it recognizes is unknown.

Sequenced material: peripheral blood, taken 28 days after the second AZD1222 dose. This chain uses TRBV11-2 with TRBJ2-1; no clear D. The receptor's source is an adult who received the AZD1222 COVID-19 vaccine. CDR3 in DNA: TGTGCCAGCAGCCCCCGACAATCCTACAATGAGCAGTTCTTC. Translating it yields CASSPRQSYNEQFF.